The clone carrying this T cell receptor beta chain has a handful of counts. What it binds is not known. The data are from a study of OX40 agonist ivuxolimab in advanced cancers. Study at large: Therapy given before enrollment (anti-PD-1, anti-PD-L1 or anti-CTLA-4) was allowed, and around 40% had some. Whole-study findings and limits: What antigens the expanded peripheral T cells recognized was never established.

Data came from immunoSEQ multiplex PCR; TCRdb stores just in-frame clones and leaves some out. The table has 20,000 to 25,000 clones, approximately 80% seen once; the top ten hold more than 15%. J lost 2 bases, V lost 0 bases, and 6 bases had no gene match. The CDR3 covers 16 residues. Germline CDR1 and CDR2: LGHNA and YSLEER. Peripheral blood came from all dose cohorts at three timepoints. The starting material was CD4+ or CD8+ T cells sorted from blood, obtained in a trial of the OX40 agonist ivuxolimab. This clonotype was sampled from an adult with an advanced solid tumor such as melanoma, head and neck, liver or kidney cancer. The chain is built from TRBV4-3 and TRBJ2-5, with 7 positions matching TRBD2. CDR3 bases: TGCGCCAGCAGCCAAGATGGGGAGGGAATTCAAGAGACCCAGTACTTC. Translated, it gives CASSQDGEGIQETQYF.